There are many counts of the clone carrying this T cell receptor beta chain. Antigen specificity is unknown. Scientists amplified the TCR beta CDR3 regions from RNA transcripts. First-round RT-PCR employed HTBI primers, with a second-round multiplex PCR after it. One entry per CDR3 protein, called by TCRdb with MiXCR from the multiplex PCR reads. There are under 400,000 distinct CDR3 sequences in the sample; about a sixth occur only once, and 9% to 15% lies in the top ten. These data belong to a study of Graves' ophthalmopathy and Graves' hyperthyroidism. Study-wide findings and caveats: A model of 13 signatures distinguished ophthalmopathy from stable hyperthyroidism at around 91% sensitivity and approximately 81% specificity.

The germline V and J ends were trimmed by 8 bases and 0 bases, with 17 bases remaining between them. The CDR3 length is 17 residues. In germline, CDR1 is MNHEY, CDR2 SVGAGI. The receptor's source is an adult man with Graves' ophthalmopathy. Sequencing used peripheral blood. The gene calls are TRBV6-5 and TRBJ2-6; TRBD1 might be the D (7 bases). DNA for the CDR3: TGTGCCAGCCGGAGGGACAGATCGCACTCTGGGGCCAACGTCCTGACTTTC. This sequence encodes CASRRDRSHSGANVLTF.